The present entry profiles one T cell receptor (beta chain) with its context. The table lists this clonotype with many counts. It lacks a known antigen. Qualities for individual bases were not recorded, and no much larger clone is one base off. For CDR1 and CDR2, the germline V gene (reference sequence) lists LNHDA and SQIVND. V loses 4 bases, J loses 0 bases, and the germline ends lie 10 bases apart. The CDR3 holds 15 amino acids from the cysteine to the phenylalanine. Only the CDR3 part of the read is kept: 45 bases, read in frame from the first base. This sample was taken from a study (dated by TCRdb to about 2017). The study in broad terms: To characterize human CD8+ TCR repertoires that recognize immunodominant viral antigens, the researchers relied on sequence and structural analyses.

The paper's findings and limits, for the study overall: According to the report, the CD8+ TCR repertoires were highly diverse, and those specific to different immunodominant viral antigens were distinct from each other.

TCRdb lists the instrument as Illumina HiSeq 2500. The raw public data were reprocessed by TCRdb itself: fastp quality trimming at Q25, MiXCR clonotype calling, in-frame beta chains only. Each record represents a unique CDR3 protein, reported with the most common genes and DNA among its rows. This sample is represented by approximately 1,000 distinct CDR3 sequences; about 40% of them were singletons. 62% of the sample is held by the ten biggest clonotypes. The sample taken for sequencing was CD8+ T cells (not recorded whether cultured). The chain is assembled from TRBV19 and TRBJ1-3; the D gene identity is not certain. This TCR derives from a male donor. In nucleotides, the sequence is TGTGCCAGTAGTACCCACTTGGGCTCTGGAAACACCATATATTTT. Its translation is CASSTHLGSGNTIYF. The reference TRBV19 and TRBJ1-3 proteins fill in what lies around the CDR3, so the full variable domain reads DGGITQSPKYLFRKEGQNVTLSCEQNLNHDAMYWYRQDPGQGLRLIYYSQIVNDFQKGDIAEGYSVSREKKESFPLTVTSAQKNPTAFYLCASSTHLGSGNTIYFGEGSWLTVV.